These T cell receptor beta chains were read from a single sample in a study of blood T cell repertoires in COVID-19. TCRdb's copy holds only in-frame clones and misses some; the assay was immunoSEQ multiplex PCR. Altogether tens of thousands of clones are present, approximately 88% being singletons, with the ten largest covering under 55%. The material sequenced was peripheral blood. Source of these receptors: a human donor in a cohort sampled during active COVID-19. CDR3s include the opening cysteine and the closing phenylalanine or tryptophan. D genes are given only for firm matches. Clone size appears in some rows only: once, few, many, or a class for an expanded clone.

CASSPDRDNTYEQYF | TGTGCCAGCAGCCCCGACAGGGACAACACCTACGAGCAGTACTTC | NA | TRBJ2-7 | TRBV7-2 | TRBD1 | 15
CSASFGLAGIDEQYF | TGCAGTGCTAGTTTCGGACTAGCGGGTATCGACGAGCAGTACTTC | NA | TRBJ2-7 | TRBV20-1 | TRBD2 | 15
CASGSRDRLSSYNEQFF | TGTGCTAGTGGTTCCCGGGACAGGTTGAGCTCCTACAATGAGCAGTTCTTC | NA | TRBJ2-1 | TRBV12-5 | TRBD1 | 17
CASSKVGGARNSPLHF | TGTGCCAGCAGCAAAGTAGGTGGGGCAAGAAATTCACCCCTCCACTTT | NA | TRBJ1-6 | TRBV21-1 | NA | 16
CSASPRLSGSSYNEQFF | TGCAGTGCTAGTCCCCGCCTTAGCGGGAGCTCCTACAATGAGCAGTTCTTC | NA | TRBJ2-1 | TRBV20-1 | TRBD2 | 17
CASSLVEGAHEQYF | TGTGCCAGCAGCTTAGTGGAGGGGGCCCACGAGCAGTACTTC | NA | TRBJ2-7 | TRBV11-1 | NA | 14
CASSRGQGVVGEQFF | TGTGCCAGCTCACGGGGACAGGGAGTCGTCGGTGAGCAGTTCTTC | once | TRBJ2-1 | TRBV18 | TRBD1 | 15
CASSVSLAAQGADYGYTF | TGTGCCAGCAGCGTCTCTCTCGCTGCACAGGGGGCGGACTATGGCTACACCTTC | NA | TRBJ1-2 | TRBV9 | TRBD1 | 18
CASSIGSSPSTDTQYF | TGTGCCAGTAGTATAGGTTCTAGCCCTAGCACAGATACGCAGTATTTT | NA | TRBJ2-3 | TRBV19 | NA | 16
CATSGGRTGRTEAFF | TGTGCCACCAGCGGGGGGAGGACAGGGCGGACTGAAGCTTTCTTT | NA | TRBJ1-1 | TRBV15 | TRBD1 | 15
CASSEYLQGLGNTIYF | TGTGCCAGCAGTGAATACTTGCAGGGACTGGGAAACACCATATATTTT | NA | TRBJ1-3 | TRBV2 | NA | 16
CASSTGNSGANVLTF | TGTGCCAGCAGCACAGGAAACTCTGGGGCCAACGTCCTGACTTTC | NA | TRBJ2-6 | TRBV6-5 | NA | 15
CASSKAGLGQETQYF | TGTGCCAGCAGTAAGGCAGGGCTAGGCCAAGAGACCCAGTACTTC | NA | TRBJ2-5 | TRBV28 | NA | 15
CASSLKRGVQETQYF | TGTGCCAGCAGCTTGAAACGGGGGGTCCAAGAGACCCAGTACTTC | NA | TRBJ2-5 | TRBV5-8 | TRBD2 | 15
CASSHWGTSGVWEQYF | TGCGCCAGCAGCCACTGGGGGACTAGCGGGGTGTGGGAGCAGTACTTC | NA | TRBJ2-7 | TRBV4-3 | TRBD2 | 16
CASSLAGGLGGELFF | TGTGCCAGCAGCTTAGCGGGAGGCCTAGGCGGGGAGCTGTTTTTT | NA | TRBJ2-2 | TRBV7-2 | NA | 15
CASGLTEGYEQYF | TGTGCTAGTGGTTTGACAGAAGGTTACGAGCAGTACTTC | NA | TRBJ2-7 | TRBV12-5 | NA | 13
CSVDTGGNTEAFF | TGCAGCGTTGACACAGGGGGTAACACTGAAGCTTTCTTT | NA | TRBJ1-1 | TRBV29-1 | TRBD1 | 13
CASSPRQGHEQYF | TGTGCCAGCAGTCCCCGGCAGGGCCACGAGCAGTACTTC | NA | TRBJ2-7 | TRBV27 | NA | 13
CASGPDRDNSPLHF | TGTGCTAGTGGTCCGGACAGGGATAATTCACCCCTCCACTTT | NA | TRBJ1-6 | TRBV12-5 | TRBD1 | 14
CASSIGGVGANVLTF | TGTGCCAGCAGCATAGGGGGCGTTGGGGCCAACGTCCTGACTTTC | NA | TRBJ2-6 | TRBV5-4 | TRBD1 | 15
CASSSRTGVEKLFF | TGTGCCAGCAGCTCCCGGACAGGGGTTGAAAAACTGTTTTTT | few | TRBJ1-4 | TRBV5-6 | TRBD1 | 14
CASSPGQGAYNEQFF | TGCGCCAGCAGCCCGGGACAGGGGGCGTACAATGAGCAGTTCTTC | NA | TRBJ2-1 | TRBV5-1 | TRBD1 | 15
CASRPGTLNTGELFF | TGTGCCAGCAGGCCCGGGACACTGAACACCGGGGAGCTGTTTTTT | NA | TRBJ2-2 | TRBV6-5 | NA | 15
CASSRGGRYEQYF | TGTGCCAGCAGCCGGGGGGGTCGGTACGAGCAGTACTTC | NA | TRBJ2-7 | TRBV7-3 | TRBD2 | 13
CASSSRGGNQPQHF | TGCGCCAGCAGCTCACGGGGAGGGAATCAGCCCCAGCATTTT | NA | TRBJ1-5 | TRBV5-1 | NA | 14
CASSSMTSGYTDTQYF | TGTGCCAGCAGTTCAATGACTAGCGGGTACACAGATACGCAGTATTTT | NA | TRBJ2-3 | TRBV6-5 | TRBD2 | 16
CASSQGTSSTDTQYF | TGTGCCAGCAGCCAAGGGACATCTAGCACAGATACGCAGTATTTT | NA | TRBJ2-3 | TRBV7-9 | NA | 15
CSVESNYEQYF | TGCAGCGTTGAATCCAATTACGAGCAGTACTTC | NA | TRBJ2-7 | TRBV29-1 | NA | 11
CASSQDRVRGYTF | TGTGCCAGCAGCCAGGACAGGGTAAGAGGCTACACCTTC | NA | TRBJ1-2 | TRBV3-1/TRBV3-2 | TRBD1 | 13
CASSRTSGSLKTQYF | TGTGCCAGCAGCAGGACTAGCGGGAGCTTGAAGACCCAGTACTTC | NA | TRBJ2-5 | TRBV7-2 | TRBD2 | 15
CASSYSTAGALYGYTF | TGTGCCAGCAGTTACTCGACGGCAGGGGCCCTCTATGGCTACACCTTC | NA | TRBJ1-2 | TRBV6-2/TRBV6-3 | NA | 16
CASSPAGQGVYGYTF | TGTGCCAGCTCACCCGCGGGACAGGGAGTATATGGCTACACCTTC | NA | TRBJ1-2 | TRBV18 | TRBD1 | 15
CASSLRTAGGAFF | TGTGCCAGCAGCTTAAGGACCGCCGGGGGAGCTTTCTTT | NA | TRBJ1-1 | TRBV5-4 | NA | 13
CASKGNRGGTDTQYF | TGTGCCAGCAAGGGGAACAGGGGTGGCACAGATACGCAGTATTTT | NA | TRBJ2-3 | TRBV28 | TRBD1 | 15
CASHTDRDTGELFF | TGTGCCAGCCACACGGACAGGGACACCGGGGAGCTGTTTTTT | NA | TRBJ2-2 | TRBV11-3 | TRBD1 | 14
CASSSRTGRGYEQYF | TGTGCCAGCAGCTCCCGGACAGGGCGGGGTTACGAGCAGTACTTC | NA | TRBJ2-7 | TRBV7-8 | TRBD1 | 15
CACSAGLGKGYEQYF | TGTGCCTGTTCGGCCGGACTAGGGAAGGGTTACGAGCAGTACTTC | NA | TRBJ2-7 | TRBV30 | TRBD2 | 15
CATTGLASTDTQYF | TGTGCCACTACGGGACTAGCTAGCACAGATACGCAGTATTTT | NA | TRBJ2-3 | TRBV19 | TRBD2 | 14
CASSLSGEAFF | TGTGCCAGCAGTTTATCCGGTGAAGCTTTCTTT | few | TRBJ1-1 | TRBV28 | NA | 11
CASSISVSETQYF | TGTGCCAGCAGCATTAGCGTATCAGAGACCCAGTACTTC | NA | TRBJ2-5 | TRBV5-5 | NA | 13
CASSLVSGTAYLTGNTIYF | TGTGCCAGCAGCCTGGTTTCCGGGACAGCTTATCTTACTGGAAACACCATATATTTT | NA | TRBJ1-3 | TRBV7-8 | TRBD1 | 19
CASRRDSNNSPLHF | TGTGCCAGCAGACGGGACAGCAATAATTCACCCCTCCACTTT | NA | TRBJ1-6 | TRBV27 | TRBD1 | 14
CARSPNAGANTGELFF | TGTGCCAGGTCCCCTAACGCAGGGGCGAACACCGGGGAGCTGTTTTTT | NA | TRBJ2-2 | TRBV7-2 | NA | 16
CASSSGTSGIGGELFF | TGTGCCAGCAGCTCAGGGACTAGCGGGATCGGCGGGGAGCTGTTTTTT | NA | TRBJ2-2 | TRBV5-4 | TRBD2 | 16
CASSPLAGADTQYF | TGTGCCAGCAGCCCACTGGCGGGAGCAGATACGCAGTATTTT | NA | TRBJ2-3 | TRBV3-1/TRBV3-2 | TRBD2 | 14
CASSLGGGPPDTQYF | TGTGCCAGCAGCTTAGGAGGGGGACCCCCAGATACGCAGTATTTT | NA | TRBJ2-3 | TRBV7-2 | NA | 15
CASSSIAGGTETQYF | TGTGCCAGCAGCTCCATAGCGGGAGGAACGGAGACCCAGTACTTC | NA | TRBJ2-5 | TRBV5-4 | TRBD2 | 15
CASTWRDTQYF | TGTGCCAGCACTTGGAGAGATACGCAGTATTTT | NA | TRBJ2-3 | TRBV28 | NA | 11
CASSLGGTVNDLRWQYF | TGTGCCAGCAGCTTAGGAGGGACTGTGAACGACCTGAGATGGCAGTACTTC | NA | TRBJ2-7 | TRBV7-6 | NA | 17
CASSMRSRSGNTIYF | TGTGCCAGTAGTATGAGGAGCCGCTCTGGAAACACCATATATTTT | NA | TRBJ1-3 | TRBV19 | NA | 15
CASSLVRKTGQETQYF | TGTGCCAGCAGCTTGGTGAGAAAGACTGGGCAAGAGACCCAGTACTTC | NA | TRBJ2-5 | TRBV5-8 | NA | 16
CASSLGTNYGYTF | TGTGCCAGCAGCTTGGGCACAAACTATGGCTACACCTTC | NA | TRBJ1-2 | TRBV5-6 | NA | 13
CASSTPGPRTASNQPQHF | TGTGCCAGTAGTACACCCGGCCCCCGGACAGCTAGCAATCAGCCCCAGCATTTT | NA | TRBJ1-5 | TRBV19 | NA | 18
CASSLVSGGATDTQYF | TGCGCCAGCAGCTTGGTCAGCGGGGGGGCCACAGATACGCAGTATTTT | NA | TRBJ2-3 | TRBV5-1 | TRBD2 | 16
CASSVERGFNEKLFF | TGTGCCAGCAGCGTAGAGCGGGGATTTAATGAAAAACTGTTTTTT | NA | TRBJ1-4 | TRBV9 | NA | 15
CASSARQTGANVLTF | TGTGCCAGCAGCGCCCGACAGACTGGGGCCAACGTCCTGACTTTC | NA | TRBJ2-6 | TRBV7-8 | NA | 15